This T cell receptor (beta chain) was found in a study of CD8 T cells in ankylosing spondylitis. Study-level points and caveats: Peripheral blood held disease-linked clones only at relatively low frequency, and these were CD8+.

Each CDR3 protein gets one entry after TCRdb re-called the 5' RACE reads with MiXCR. The table has 250,000 to 350,000 distinct CDR3 sequences, around 18% seen once. This clonotype was observed a few times. The antigen is undetermined. Trimming shortened V by 3 bases and J by 2 bases, and 14 bases separated the two germline ends. This CDR3 is built from 16 residues. CDR1 and CDR2 (germline): MDHEN, SYDVKM. The specimen was blood, either unsorted or a sorted T cell fraction (not recorded which). The chain joins TRBV28 to TRBJ1-5, with D possibly matching TRBD1 (6 bases). This receptor was obtained from a male donor with ankylosing spondylitis or in good health (not recorded which). CDR3: CASSFSRRGGNQPQHF. CDR3 DNA: TGTGCCAGCAGTTTTTCACGCAGGGGAGGCAATCAGCCCCAGCATTTT.